The following is a T cell receptor beta chain sequence with its context. The sample is drawn from a study of blood T cell repertoires in COVID-19. About the research overall: Some COVID-19 samples were acute and others convalescent; all came from the United States, Italy and Spain.

The Seattle site enrolled patients during active infection and followed them longitudinally. TCRdb's copy holds only in-frame clones and misses some; the assay was immunoSEQ multiplex PCR. This sample has roughly 200,000 clones; 75% to 90% occur once, and the top ten carry about 7%. V lost 0 bases and J 3 bases, leaving 3 bases between the germline ends. This CDR3 is built from 13 residues. The germline V gene has CDR1 KGHDR and CDR2 SFDVKD. The sequence derives from a woman in her 40s with COVID-19, enrolled during active disease. Sequencing was performed on peripheral blood. The chain is built from TRBV24-1 and TRBJ2-3, with D uncertain. The CDR3 bases are TGTGCCACCAGTGATTTGTATACAGATACGCAGTATTTT. The encoded protein is CATSDLYTDTQYF.